The 24 T cell receptor beta chains given below trace back to one sample, sequenced in a study of CD8 T cells in ankylosing spondylitis. One entry per CDR3 protein, called by TCRdb with MiXCR from the 5' RACE reads. The sample has some 130,000 distinct CDR3 sequences, about an eighth seen once. What was sequenced was blood, either unsorted or a sorted T cell fraction (not recorded which). The receptors originated from a female donor with ankylosing spondylitis or in good health (not recorded which).

In its sample, this clonotype was seen many times. The V call is TRBV5-1, the J call TRBJ1-2; tentatively, D is TRBD1 (6 bases). The CDR3 extends over 13 amino acids. From germline, CDR1 is SGHRS and CDR2 YFSETQ. Trimming removed 7 bases from V and 5 bases from J, with 15 bases in between. CDR3 sequence (DNA): TGCGCCAGCTCTTCTGCAGGGGCTTATGGCTACACCTTC. It codes for CASSSAGAYGYTF.

This clonotype came up many times. This sequence joins TRBV7-2 and TRBJ1-3; D remains unclear. There are 15 residues in the CDR3. Trimming stripped 0 bases from V and 2 bases from J, with 8 bases between. Germline V gene sequence: CDR1 SGHTA, CDR2 FQGNSA. The CDR3, as DNA: TGTGCCAGCAGCTTAGCCAGCCCGGCTGGAAACACCATATATTTT. The encoded protein is CASSLASPAGNTIYF.

For this clonotype: Since a much larger clone is just one base distant, this may be a read error. This chain links TRBV11-2 with TRBJ2-1, with 8 nucleotides matching TRBD2. Germline V gives CDR1 SGHAT, CDR2 FQNNGV. The CDR3 loop spans 15 amino acids. V gave up 7 bases and J gave up 7 bases; unmatched junction bases: 12. The DNA for the CDR3 is TGTGCCAGCAACCTTCCCGGGACTAGAGGGAATGAGCAGTTCTTC. Encoded protein: CASNLPGTRGNEQFF.

There are many counts of this clonotype. V gene TRBV5-5 combines with J gene TRBJ1-1; D remains ambiguous. Germline-derived CDR1 and CDR2 are SGHKS and YYEKEE (reference sequence). The V end was cut by 0 bases, the J end by 5 bases, with 14 bases between. This CDR3 contains 15 residues. This CDR3 is CASSLAKGRSTEAFF. CDR3 bases: TGTGCCAGCAGCTTGGCCAAGGGTAGGTCGACTGAAGCTTTCTTT.

This clonotype was detected many times. The V call is TRBV7-8, the J call TRBJ1-2; D call uncertain. The CDR3 is made up of 14 amino acids. CDR1 is SGHVS and CDR2 is FQNEAQ in the germline V gene. V lost 7 bases, J lost 8 bases, and 20 bases lay in between. This CDR3 is CASTPDERARGYTF. CDR3 DNA: TGTGCCAGCACCCCAGACGAGAGGGCTCGAGGCTACACCTTC.

Only a few counts were recorded for this clonotype. The chain employs TRBV2 and TRBJ1-6, with D hard to call. The germline V and J ends were trimmed by 1 base and 11 bases, with 9 bases remaining between them. Germline CDR1 and CDR2: SNHLY and FYNNEI. The CDR3 loop spans 13 amino acids. CDR3: CASSEVEGAPLHF. As DNA, the CDR3 is TGTGCCAGCAGTGAAGTTGAGGGTGCACCCCTCCACTTT.

This clonotype occurred many times. The chain links TRBV3-1 to TRBJ2-5, with a tentative D call TRBD1 (5 bases). Germline assignment: CDR1 LGHDT and CDR2 YNNKEL (reference sequence). V shed 1 base and J shed 4 bases, with 10 bases lying between them. The CDR3 covers 14 residues. The CDR3: CASSQGRVVETQYF. For the CDR3, the DNA is TGTGCCAGCAGCCAAGGCAGGGTGGTAGAGACCCAGTACTTC.

This clonotype was counted many times. CDR3 in DNA: TGCGCCAGCAGCTCGCAGGGGGGGTCCACTGAAGCTTTCTTT. Protein sequence: CASSSQGGSTEAFF. V usage is TRBV5-1 and J usage is TRBJ1-1, with 7 bases fitting TRBD1. V shed 3 bases and J 4 bases; nucleotides not matched to a gene: 6. CDR1 is SGHRS and CDR2 is YFSETQ in the germline V gene. The CDR3 length is 14 residues.

This clonotype has ten or more counts. The J gene is TRBJ2-7, the V gene TRBV12-3 or TRBV12-4; D is uncertain. The CDR3 sequence is 13 residues long. V lost 2 bases and J 2 bases, leaving 7 bases between the germline ends. The CDR3 DNA reads as TGTGCCAGCAGTTTAAAGCTTCCCTACGAGCAGTACTTC. Its protein product is CASSLKLPYEQYF.

Ten or more counts support this clonotype. This chain joins TRBV18 and TRBJ1-2, with D perhaps matching TRBD1 (5 bases). CDR1 is KGHSH and CDR2 is LQKENI in the germline V gene. V lost 3 bases and J lost 6, with 23 bases in between. This CDR3 has 17 amino acids. In DNA, the CDR3 is TGTGCCAGCTCACCTCCGGGGGAACGCGGGGGAGTCGATGGCTACACCTTC. Protein product: CASSPPGERGGVDGYTF. The variable domain in full, completed from reference TRBV18 and TRBJ1-2, reads NAGVMQNPRHLVRRRGQEARLRCSPMKGHSHVYWYRQLPEEGLKFMVYLQKENIIDESGMPKERFSAEFPKEGPSILRIQQVVRGDSAAYFCASSPPGERGGVDGYTFGSGTRLTVV.

Ten or more counts support this clonotype. The chain uses TRBV5-1 and TRBJ2-3, with a weak D call TRBD2 (6 bases). This CDR3 spans 16 amino acids. Trimming left V 0 bases short and J 1 base short, with 12 bases between. Germline V gene lookup returns CDR1 SGHRS and CDR2 YFSETQ. The CDR3 coding sequence is TGCGCCAGCAGCTTGGAGCCGGGGGACCGCACAGATACGCAGTATTTT. It specifies CASSLEPGDRTDTQYF.

This clonotype was recorded many times. The chain recombines TRBV30 with TRBJ2-2; no definite D call. The CDR3 has 13 amino acids. Trimming took 2 bases from V and 1 from J, leaving 5 bases between them. Looked up from germline, CDR1 is GTSNPN and CDR2 is SVGIG (reference sequence). The CDR3 DNA reads TGTGCCTGGAGTTACGGGAACACCGGGGAGCTGTTTTTT. Protein: CAWSYGNTGELFF. The full variable domain, in which reference TRBV30 and TRBJ2-2 provide the parts outside the CDR3, is SQTIHQWPATLVQPVGSPLSLECTVEGTSNPNLYWYRQAAGRGLQLLFYSVGIGQISSEVPQNLSASRPQDRQFILSSKKLLLSDSGFYLCAWSYGNTGELFFGEGSRLTVL.

The table lists this clonotype with many counts. The CDR3 is CSARDAYRDRGNGYTF. The CDR3 DNA reads as TGCAGTGCTAGAGACGCCTACCGGGACAGGGGGAATGGCTACACCTTC. The rearrangement links TRBV20-1 to TRBJ1-2, with 11 bases identical to TRBD1. Germline lookup yields CDR1 DFQATT and CDR2 SNEGSKA (reference sequence). The length of the CDR3 is 16 residues. With 0 bases clipped from V and 6 bases from J, the junction kept 9 bases outside the gene matches.

This clonotype was seen at least ten times. The chain combines TRBV19 with TRBJ1-4; 8 bases map to TRBD1. The J segment lost 5 bases and the V segment lost 10 bases, leaving 9 bases of the junction unmatched. Germline CDR1 and CDR2: LNHDA and SQIVND (reference sequence). CDR3 length equals 14 residues. CDR3 in amino acids: CATYTGTGNEKLFF. The CDR3 DNA follows: TGTGCCACTTATACCGGGACAGGAAATGAAAAACTGTTTTTT.

This clonotype was found many times. This rearrangement joins TRBV5-1 to TRBJ2-1; 8 bases map to TRBD2. The V gene's germline CDR1 is SGHRS and CDR2 YFSETQ. There are 14 residues in the CDR3. V trimming: 2 bases; J trimming: 6 bases; junction bases outside the gene matches: 4. CDR3 in DNA: TGCGCCAGCAGCTTCGCCGGGACTAGCAATGAGCAGTTCTTC. It translates to CASSFAGTSNEQFF.

In this sample, this clonotype turned up a few times. The genes are TRBV20-1 and TRBJ2-2; 9 nucleotides agree with TRBD1. The germline V gene encodes CDR1 DFQATT and CDR2 SNEGSKA (reference sequence). J gave up 10 bases and V 1 base, and 10 bases lay outside the gene matches. The CDR3 loop spans 15 amino acids. CDR3 coding DNA: TGCAGTGCTAGAGGGGCAACAGGGGGCTTAAAGGAGCTGTTTTTT. It is translated as CSARGATGGLKELFF.

This clonotype was counted at least ten times. The chain couples TRBV5-1 to TRBJ2-3, with 8 bases fitting TRBD1. V shed 3 bases, J shed 6 bases, and the junction held 6 bases outside the gene matches. The CDR3 runs to 14 residues. Germline V gene lookup returns CDR1 SGHRS and CDR2 YFSETQ. As DNA, the CDR3 is TGCGCCAGCAGCTGGACAGGGAGCGGGGATACGCAGTATTTT. Residues: CASSWTGSGDTQYF. The variable domain in full, with the rest retrieved from reference TRBV5-1 and TRBJ2-3, is KAGVTQTPRYLIKTRGQQVTLSCSPISGHRSVSWYQQTPGQGLQFLFEYFSETQRNKGNFPGRFSGRQFSNSRSEMNVSTLELGDSALYLCASSWTGSGDTQYFGPGTRLTVL.

This clonotype was seen many times. The chain links TRBV25-1 to TRBJ2-7; no definite D call. With 6 bases removed from V and 2 bases from J, the gap between germline ends came to 5 bases. The CDR3 totals 11 residues. CDR1 and CDR2 from the germline V gene are MGHDK and SYGVNS. Here the CDR3 DNA reads TGTGCCAGCAGCGCCGCCTACGAGCAGTACTTC. Amino acids: CASSAAYEQYF.

There are many counts of this clonotype. The chain carries TRBV18 and TRBJ1-1; tentative D call: TRBD1 (6 bases). Germline V lookup: CDR1 KGHSH, CDR2 LQKENI. Trimming removed 8 bases from V and 0 bases from J, with 13 bases in between. The CDR3 consists of 14 residues. The CDR3 sequence: CASTRGQMNTEAFF. The CDR3, as DNA: TGTGCCAGCACCCGGGGGCAGATGAACACTGAAGCTTTCTTT. Together with reference TRBV18 and TRBJ1-1, the CDR3 gives the full variable domain: NAGVMQNPRHLVRRRGQEARLRCSPMKGHSHVYWYRQLPEEGLKFMVYLQKENIIDESGMPKERFSAEFPKEGPSILRIQQVVRGDSAAYFCASTRGQMNTEAFFGQGTRLTVV.

The chain carries TRBV7-9 and TRBJ1-1; weak D call: TRBD1 (5 bases). V gave up 11 bases and J gave up 10 bases, with 26 bases separating them. Germline CDR1 is SEHNR and CDR2 is FQNEAQ (reference sequence). The CDR3 loop spans 14 amino acids. CDR3: CALTTGNLNNGAFF. In nucleotides, the CDR3 is TGTGCCCTTACTACAGGTAACTTGAACAACGGAGCTTTCTTT.

This clonotype was counted many times. The rearrangement uses TRBV12-3 or TRBV12-4 and TRBJ2-3; the D gene is possibly TRBD1 (5 bases). The V end lost 2 bases, the J end lost 2 bases, and 11 bases lay between the germline ends. The CDR3 contains 15 residues. This chain's CDR3 is CASSLRQRNTDTQYF. CDR3 DNA sequence: TGTGCCAGCAGTTTAAGACAGCGTAACACAGATACGCAGTATTTT.

V gene TRBV29-1 combines with J gene TRBJ1-1; D is unclear. This CDR3 has 14 residues. V was trimmed by 0 bases and J by 3 bases, leaving 11 bases between them. The germline V gene encodes CDR1 SQVTM and CDR2 ANQGSEA. The CDR3 DNA follows: TGCAGCGTTGAAGATCGAACAGATCACACTGAAGCTTTCTTT. Its translation: CSVEDRTDHTEAFF.

This clonotype appeared many times. The chain is built from TRBV12-3 or TRBV12-4 and TRBJ2-7, with D tentatively TRBD2 (7 bases). The CDR3 totals 14 residues. Trimming left V 3 bases short and J 3 bases short, with 12 bases between. The CDR3 DNA reads TGTGCCAGCAGTTTGGCGGGGGCGCTCTACGAGCAGTACTTC. Translating gives CASSLAGALYEQYF.

In this sample, this clonotype turned up many times. This chain links TRBV5-1 with TRBJ2-2; 8 positions match TRBD2. Germline V gene lookup returns CDR1 SGHRS and CDR2 YFSETQ. V lost 3 bases, J lost 1 base, and 5 bases stayed unmatched. The CDR3 contains 16 residues. The CDR3 loop is CASSSTTSGNTGELFF. CDR3 bases: TGCGCCAGCAGCTCAACCACTAGCGGGAACACCGGGGAGCTGTTTTTT. Full variable domain (remainder filled in from reference TRBV5-1 and TRBJ2-2): KAGVTQTPRYLIKTRGQQVTLSCSPISGHRSVSWYQQTPGQGLQFLFEYFSETQRNKGNFPGRFSGRQFSNSRSEMNVSTLELGDSALYLCASSSTTSGNTGELFFGEGSRLTVL.